One sample yielded the 2 T cell receptor beta chains listed below, sequenced in a study of blood T cell repertoires in COVID-19 (TCRdb year 2020). Libraries came from the immunoSEQ multiplex PCR assay. This immuneACCESS table, as held by TCRdb, lists in-frame sequences with V and J called but not all clones. Of the missing ones, under half trace to an unresolved V gene in checked studies; the others have no known cause. The sample profile shows around 140,000 clones; approximately 89% of them were found once. Around 1.5% of the sample is in the top ten clones. Sequenced input: peripheral blood. The receptors come from a human donor in a cohort sampled during active COVID-19.

The rearrangement joins TRBV21-1 to TRBJ2-5; the tabulated D call, TRBD1, remains unverified against the DNA. TRBV21-1 corresponds to a pseudogene. This CDR3 is built from 15 residues. The chain's CDR3 is CASSKVAGNQETQYF. In nucleotides, the CDR3 is TGTGCCAGCAGCAAAGTTGCAGGGAACCAAGAGACCCAGTACTTC.

The rearrangement joins TRBV5-4 to TRBJ2-3; D not certain. From germline, CDR1 is SGHNT and CDR2 YYREEE (reference sequence). The V end lost 1 base, the J end lost 6 bases, and 15 bases lay between the germline ends. This CDR3 is 15 amino acids long. In DNA, the CDR3 is TGTGCCAGCAGCTTGAATCGGGTTTCATCTGATACGCAGTATTTT. Translating it yields CASSLNRVSSDTQYF.